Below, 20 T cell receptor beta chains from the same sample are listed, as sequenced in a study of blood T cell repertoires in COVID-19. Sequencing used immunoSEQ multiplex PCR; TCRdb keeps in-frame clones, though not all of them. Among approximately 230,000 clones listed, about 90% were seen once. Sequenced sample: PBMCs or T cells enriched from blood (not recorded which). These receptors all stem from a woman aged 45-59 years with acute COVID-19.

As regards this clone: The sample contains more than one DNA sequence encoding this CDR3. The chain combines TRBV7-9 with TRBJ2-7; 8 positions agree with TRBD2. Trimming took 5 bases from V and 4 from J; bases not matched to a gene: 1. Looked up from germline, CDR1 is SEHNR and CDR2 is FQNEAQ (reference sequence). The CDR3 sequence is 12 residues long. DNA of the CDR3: TGTGCCAGCAGCCCTAGCGGGTACGAGCAGTACTTC. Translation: CASSPSGYEQYF. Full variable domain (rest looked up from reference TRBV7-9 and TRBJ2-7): DTGVSQNPRHKITKRGQNVTFRCDPISEHNRLYWYRQTLGQGPEFLTYFQNEAQLEKSRLLSDRFSAERPKGSFSTLEIQRTEQGDSAMYLCASSPSGYEQYFGPGTRLTVT.

CDR3 DNA: TGCAGCCAGAGAGGGACTAGCCTGGAGACCCAGTACTTC. Protein sequence: CSQRGTSLETQYF. This rearrangement joins TRBV29-1 to TRBJ2-5, with 9 bases aligning to TRBD2. This CDR3 region has 13 residues. From germline, CDR1 is SQVTM and CDR2 ANQGSEA. Trimming took 8 bases from V and 5 from J; bases not matched to a gene: 9. Complete variable domain (other parts from reference TRBV29-1 and TRBJ2-5): SAVISQKPSRDICQRGTSLTIQCQVDSQVTMMFWYRQQPGQSLTLIATANQGSEATYESGFVIDKFPISRPNLTFSTLTVSNMSPEDSSIYLCSQRGTSLETQYFGPGTRLLVL.

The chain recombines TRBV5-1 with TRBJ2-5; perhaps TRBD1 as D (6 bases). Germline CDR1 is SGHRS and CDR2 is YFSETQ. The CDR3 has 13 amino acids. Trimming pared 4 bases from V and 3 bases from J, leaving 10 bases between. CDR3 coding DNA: TGCGCCAGCAGCCAAAGGACAGAAGAGACCCAGTACTTC. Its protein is CASSQRTEETQYF.

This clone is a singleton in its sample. CDR3 in amino acids: CASSLTDMYNEQFF. CDR3 coding DNA: TGTGCCAGCAGCTTAACTGACATGTACAATGAGCAGTTCTTC. The chain joins TRBV7-3 to TRBJ2-1; no definite D call. V lost 0 bases, J lost 4 bases, and 7 bases lay in between. Germline CDR1 reads SGHTA; CDR2 reads FQGTGA. This CDR3 contains 14 residues.

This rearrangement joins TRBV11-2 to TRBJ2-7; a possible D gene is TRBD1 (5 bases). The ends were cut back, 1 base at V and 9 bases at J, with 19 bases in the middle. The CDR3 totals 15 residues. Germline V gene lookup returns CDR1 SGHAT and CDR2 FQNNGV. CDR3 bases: TGTGCCAGCAGCTTAGTGGCGGACACAACCAGGTGGCAGTACTTC. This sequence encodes CASSLVADTTRWQYF.

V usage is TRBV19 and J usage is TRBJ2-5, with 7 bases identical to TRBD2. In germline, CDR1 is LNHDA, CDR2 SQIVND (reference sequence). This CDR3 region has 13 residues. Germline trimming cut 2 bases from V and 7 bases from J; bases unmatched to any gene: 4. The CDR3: CASSIRLAGTQYF. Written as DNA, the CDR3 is TGTGCCAGTAGTATAAGACTAGCCGGGACCCAGTACTTC.

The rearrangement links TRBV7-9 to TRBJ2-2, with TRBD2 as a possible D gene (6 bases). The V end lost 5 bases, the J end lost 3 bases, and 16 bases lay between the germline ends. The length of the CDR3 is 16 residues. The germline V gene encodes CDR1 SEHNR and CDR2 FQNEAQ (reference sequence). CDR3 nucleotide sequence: TGTGCCAGCAGCCCGGGACTGGGAGAGCACACCGGGGAGCTGTTTTTT. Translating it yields CASSPGLGEHTGELFF.

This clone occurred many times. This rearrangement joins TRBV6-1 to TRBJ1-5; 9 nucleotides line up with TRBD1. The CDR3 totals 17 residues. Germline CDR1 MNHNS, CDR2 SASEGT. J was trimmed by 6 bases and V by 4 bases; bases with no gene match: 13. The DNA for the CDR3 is TGTGCCAGCAGTGCCCCGGACAGGGGAGGGCCCGGTCAGCCCCAGCATTTT. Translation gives CASSAPDRGGPGQPQHF.

The CDR3 loop is CASSLSTRTEAFF. As DNA, the CDR3 is TGTGCCAGCAGCTTGTCGACGCGGACTGAAGCTTTCTTT. The chain has TRBV11-3 and TRBJ1-1; D not resolved. Per germline, CDR1 SGHNT and CDR2 YENEEA. Trimming cost V 3 bases and J 5 bases, with 10 bases left between them. The CDR3 has 13 amino acids. The whole variable domain, remainder taken from reference TRBV11-3 and TRBJ1-1, is EAGVVQSPRYKIIEKKQPVAFWCNPISGHNTLYWYLQNLGQGPELLIRYENEEAVDDSQLPKDRFSAERLKGVDSTLKIQPAELGDSAVYLCASSLSTRTEAFFGQGTRLTVV.

In nucleotides, the CDR3 is TGTGCCAGCAGCTTGCGTTACAGGGGTTTGGCCTACGAGCAGTACTTC. It encodes CASSLRYRGLAYEQYF. The chain carries TRBV5-4 and TRBJ2-7; 7 bases line up with TRBD1. The V and J ends lost 1 base and 2 bases, in that order; junction bases with no gene match: 9. The CDR3 runs to 16 residues. The germline gives CDR1 SGHNT, CDR2 YYREEE (reference sequence).

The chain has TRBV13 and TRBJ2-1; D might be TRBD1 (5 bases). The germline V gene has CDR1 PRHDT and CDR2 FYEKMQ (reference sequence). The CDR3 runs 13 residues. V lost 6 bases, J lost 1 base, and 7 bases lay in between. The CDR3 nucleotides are TGTGCCAGCAGGGCAGGGTCCTACAATGAGCAGTTCTTC. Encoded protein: CASRAGSYNEQFF.

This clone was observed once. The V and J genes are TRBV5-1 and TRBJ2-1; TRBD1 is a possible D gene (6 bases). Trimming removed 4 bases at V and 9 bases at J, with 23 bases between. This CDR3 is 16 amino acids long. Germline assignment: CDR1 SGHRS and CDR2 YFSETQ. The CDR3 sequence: CASSPWTSPGDGEQFF. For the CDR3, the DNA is TGCGCCAGCAGCCCGTGGACGAGCCCAGGGGACGGTGAGCAGTTCTTC.

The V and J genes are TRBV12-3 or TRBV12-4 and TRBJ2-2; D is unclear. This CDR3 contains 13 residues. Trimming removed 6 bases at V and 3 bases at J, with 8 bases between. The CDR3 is CASSPRDTGELFF. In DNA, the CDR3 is TGTGCCAGCAGCCCTCGCGACACCGGGGAGCTGTTTTTT.

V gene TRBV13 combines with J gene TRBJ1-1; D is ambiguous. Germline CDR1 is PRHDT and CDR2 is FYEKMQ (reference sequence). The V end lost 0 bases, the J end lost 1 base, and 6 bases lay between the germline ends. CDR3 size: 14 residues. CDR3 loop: CASSLGDKNTEAFF. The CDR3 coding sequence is TGTGCCAGCAGCTTAGGCGACAAGAACACTGAAGCTTTCTTT.

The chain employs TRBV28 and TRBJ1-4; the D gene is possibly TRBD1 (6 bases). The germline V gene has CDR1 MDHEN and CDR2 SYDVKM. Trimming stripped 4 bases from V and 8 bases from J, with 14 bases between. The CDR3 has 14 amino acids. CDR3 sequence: CASSSLRGLEKLFF. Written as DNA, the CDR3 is TGTGCCAGCAGTTCCCTCAGGGGTTTGGAAAAACTGTTTTTT.

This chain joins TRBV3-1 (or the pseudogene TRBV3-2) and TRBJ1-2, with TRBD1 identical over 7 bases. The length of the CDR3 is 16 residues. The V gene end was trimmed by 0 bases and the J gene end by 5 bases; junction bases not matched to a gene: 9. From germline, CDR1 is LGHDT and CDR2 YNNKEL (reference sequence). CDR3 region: CASSQDHRGGSYGYTF. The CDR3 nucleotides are TGTGCCAGCAGCCAAGATCACAGGGGTGGTAGTTATGGCTACACCTTC.

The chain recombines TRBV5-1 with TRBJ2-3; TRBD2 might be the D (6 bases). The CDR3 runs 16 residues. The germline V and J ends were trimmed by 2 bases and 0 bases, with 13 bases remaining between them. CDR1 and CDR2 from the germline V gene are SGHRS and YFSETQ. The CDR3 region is CASSLPLGTSTDTQYF. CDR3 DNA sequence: TGCGCCAGCAGCTTACCCTTGGGGACTAGCACAGATACGCAGTATTTT.

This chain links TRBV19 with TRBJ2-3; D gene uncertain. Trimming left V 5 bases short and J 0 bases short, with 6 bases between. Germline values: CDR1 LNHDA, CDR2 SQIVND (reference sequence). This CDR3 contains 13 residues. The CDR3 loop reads CASSVYSTDTQYF. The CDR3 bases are TGTGCCAGTAGTGTCTACAGCACAGATACGCAGTATTTT.

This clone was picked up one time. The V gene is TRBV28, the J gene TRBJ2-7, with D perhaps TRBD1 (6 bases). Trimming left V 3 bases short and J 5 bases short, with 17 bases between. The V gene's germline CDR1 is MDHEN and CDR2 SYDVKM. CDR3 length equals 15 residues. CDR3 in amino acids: CASSFTGSLGNEQYF. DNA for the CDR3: TGTGCCAGCAGTTTCACAGGGTCACTGGGCAACGAGCAGTACTTC.

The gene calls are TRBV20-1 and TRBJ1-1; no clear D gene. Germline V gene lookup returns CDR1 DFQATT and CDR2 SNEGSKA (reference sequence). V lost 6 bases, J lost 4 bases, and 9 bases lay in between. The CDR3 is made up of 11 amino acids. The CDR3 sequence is CSAARVTEAFF. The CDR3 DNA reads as TGCAGTGCCGCACGGGTCACTGAAGCTTTCTTT.